Presented here are 8 T cell receptor beta chains from one specimen sequenced in a study of identical twins. One entry per CDR3 protein results from TCRdb running MiXCR on the 5' RACE reads. There are approximately 530,000 distinct CDR3 sequences in the sample; about 20% occur only once, and 0.4% to 0.6% lies in the top ten. The data also belong to a second study, concerning yellow fever vaccine responses in identical twins.

The sample was CD4+ T cells sorted from blood. The receptors stem from a woman aged 18-30 years in good health.

The chain uses TRBV5-1 and TRBJ2-2; tentatively, D is TRBD1 (6 bases). V dropped 1 base and J dropped 3 bases, with 10 bases sitting between them. Germline V gene sequence: CDR1 SGHRS, CDR2 YFSETQ. The CDR3 runs 15 residues. CDR3 sequence: CASSLWDIDTGELFF. For the CDR3, the DNA is TGCGCCAGCAGCTTGTGGGACATAGACACCGGGGAGCTGTTTTTT.

The sample holds a few counts of this clonotype. The V and J genes are TRBV2 and TRBJ2-2; 14 nucleotides line up with TRBD2. The CDR3 loop spans 18 amino acids. V was clipped by 6 bases and J by 5 bases; unmatched bases: 11. Germline values: CDR1 SNHLY, CDR2 FYNNEI. CDR3 amino acids: CASRGTSGGRTETGELFF. The CDR3 DNA is TGTGCCAGCAGGGGGACTAGCGGGGGCCGAACTGAAACCGGGGAGCTGTTTTTT.

The chain recombines TRBV7-6 with TRBJ2-5, with 8 bases fitting TRBD1. This CDR3 is built from 13 residues. Germline CDR1 and CDR2: SGHVS and FNYEAQ. J was trimmed by 4 bases and V by 5 bases; bases with no gene match: 3. As DNA, the CDR3 is TGTGCCAGCAGCAGACAGGGGACAGAGACCCAGTACTTC. Its protein is CASSRQGTETQYF.

This chain joins TRBV15 and TRBJ2-1; 10 positions agree with TRBD2. The CDR3 covers 13 residues. J gave up 14 bases and V 5 bases, and 9 bases lay outside the gene matches. CDR1 is LNHNV, CDR2 YYDKDF, per germline (reference sequence). This CDR3 is CATSDLSGRVKFF. The CDR3 DNA reads as TGTGCCACCAGCGATTTAAGCGGGAGGGTCAAGTTCTTC.

The CDR3 bases are TGCGCCAGCAGCGCGACTAGCGGGAGTCGCGAGCAGTACTTC. This translates into CASSATSGSREQYF. This chain uses TRBV5-1 with TRBJ2-7, with TRBD2 identical over 12 bases. Per the germline V gene, CDR1 is SGHRS and CDR2 is YFSETQ. Losses at the gene ends were 4 bases for V and 6 bases for J; bases not matched to a gene: 5. The CDR3 is 14 residues long.

The chain employs TRBV20-1 and TRBJ1-3; possible D gene TRBD1, 5 bases. The germline V gene encodes CDR1 DFQATT and CDR2 SNEGSKA (reference sequence). The V end lost 6 bases, the J end lost 3 bases, and 12 bases lay between the germline ends. The CDR3 runs 13 residues. The CDR3 DNA is TGCAGTGCCCAGGGAGCAGGTGGAAACACCATATATTTT. It encodes CSAQGAGGNTIYF.

This clonotype came up many times. The chain has TRBV5-1 and TRBJ2-1; 8 bases agree with TRBD1. CDR3 length: 14 amino acids. The trim removed 3 bases at V and 3 bases at J, leaving 2 bases unmatched. CDR1 SGHRS and CDR2 YFSETQ come from the germline V gene. CDR3 region: CASSSDRGYNEQFF. CDR3 DNA: TGCGCCAGCAGCTCCGACAGGGGCTACAATGAGCAGTTCTTC.

This chain joins TRBV28 and TRBJ2-7; D may be TRBD2 (5 bases). This CDR3 has 13 amino acids. V was shortened by 6 bases and J by 2 bases, with 11 bases between the two germline ends. Germline values: CDR1 MDHEN, CDR2 SYDVKM. The CDR3 nucleotides read TGTGCCAGCAGGCAGGACTCACCCTACGAGCAGTACGTC. Translation: CASRQDSPYEQYV.